This T cell receptor (beta chain) was sequenced during a study of blood T cell repertoires in COVID-19. TCRdb's table, derived via immunoSEQ multiplex PCR, lists solely in-frame clones and lacks some. Of more than 55,000 clones in the sample, approximately 86% were seen once. In its sample, this clone was seen a few times. V was clipped by 2 bases and J by 5 bases; unmatched bases: 14. CDR3 length: 17 amino acids. Germline lookup yields CDR1 GTSNPN and CDR2 SVGIG (reference sequence). Sample: peripheral blood. The sequence was obtained from a man in his sixties with acute or convalescent COVID-19. The chain uses TRBV30 and TRBJ2-5; 10 bases line up with TRBD2. CDR3 coding DNA: TGTGCCTGGAGTTTTACCCCCGGCCAGCGGGGGGGGGAGACCCAGTACTTC. Protein sequence: CAWSFTPGQRGGETQYF.